Below, 11 T cell receptor beta chains from the same sample are listed, as sequenced in a study of cytomegalovirus exposure and HLA in healthy donors. Sequencing used immunoSEQ multiplex PCR; TCRdb keeps in-frame clones, though not all of them. The profile shows 250,000 to 400,000 clones, roughly 87% of them singletons. The sample comprised PBMCs. The receptor set was obtained from a man aged 25 to 40 in good health and CMV-seronegative.

The rearrangement uses TRBV18 and TRBJ1-5; 7 bases agree with TRBD1. The CDR3 totals 17 residues. V trimming: 3 bases; J trimming: 0 bases; junction bases outside the gene matches: 8. The germline V gene encodes CDR1 KGHSH and CDR2 LQKENI. CDR3 DNA: TGTGCCAGCTCACCTGCAAAGGGGGCTTATAGCAATCAGCCCCAGCATTTT. Translation gives CASSPAKGAYSNQPQHF.

The chain links TRBV7-2 to TRBJ1-2; 9 bases align to TRBD1. The CDR3 consists of 18 residues. Trimming removed 0 bases from V and 0 bases from J; junction bases left unmatched: 8. Looked up from germline, CDR1 is SGHTA and CDR2 is FQGNSA. CDR3 in amino acids: CASSLAVTGGDANYGYTF. CDR3 DNA: TGTGCCAGCAGCTTAGCGGTGACAGGGGGAGATGCTAACTATGGCTACACCTTC.

The sample holds a few counts of this clone. The chain carries TRBV18 and TRBJ1-2; tentative D call: TRBD1 (5 bases). The CDR3 runs 13 residues. Germline assignment: CDR1 KGHSH and CDR2 LQKENI. The V and J ends lost 8 bases and 0 bases respectively, with 10 bases between them. DNA of the CDR3: TGTGCCAGCCAAGAGACAGCTAACTATGGCTACACCTTC. Protein product: CASQETANYGYTF.

This chain joins TRBV9 and TRBJ1-3; D is undetermined. Per the germline V gene, CDR1 is SGDLS and CDR2 is YYNGEE. V was trimmed by 0 bases and J by 3 bases, leaving 10 bases between them. The CDR3 loop spans 15 amino acids. The CDR3 region is CASSVAGYFGNTIYF. CDR3 bases: TGTGCCAGCAGCGTAGCCGGTTATTTTGGAAACACCATATATTTT.

This chain connects TRBV6-1 to TRBJ1-2; 9 nucleotides line up with TRBD1. This CDR3 is 17 amino acids long. The V gene end was trimmed by 3 bases and the J gene end by 0 bases; junction bases not matched to a gene: 8. The germline V gene has CDR1 MNHNS and CDR2 SASEGT. The DNA of the CDR3 is TGTGCCAGCAGTGACGCCGATTGGGACAGGGCTAACTATGGCTACACCTTC. Translation: CASSDADWDRANYGYTF.

V usage is TRBV5-1 and J usage is TRBJ2-3, with D possibly being TRBD1 (6 bases). Germline assignment: CDR1 SGHRS and CDR2 YFSETQ. The ends were cut back, 2 bases at V and 5 bases at J, with 9 bases in the middle. The CDR3 has 13 amino acids. The CDR3 here is CASSLSGEDTQYF. For the CDR3, the DNA is TGCGCCAGCAGCTTATCAGGGGAAGATACGCAGTATTTT.

The chain employs TRBV7-9 and TRBJ2-7; D is perhaps TRBD1 (5 bases). V was cut by 6 bases and J by 4 bases, with 16 bases left in between. The CDR3 is 14 amino acids. Per germline, CDR1 SEHNR and CDR2 FQNEAQ (reference sequence). CDR3 amino acids: CASSFTDRSYEQYF. Here the CDR3 DNA reads TGTGCCAGCAGTTTCACTGACAGATCTTACGAGCAGTACTTC.

This rearrangement joins TRBV5-1 to TRBJ2-3; 12 positions agree with TRBD1. Germline CDR1 reads SGHRS; CDR2 reads YFSETQ. CDR3 length: 16 residues. Germline trimming cut 4 bases from V and 1 base from J; bases unmatched to any gene: 4. The CDR3 nucleotides read TGCGCCAGCAGCAGGGGACAGGGGGCTCGCACAGATACGCAGTATTTT. Protein: CASSRGQGARTDTQYF.

The CDR3, as DNA: TGTGCCAGCAGTTTTAGCGATGAGCAGTTCTTC. The encoded protein is CASSFSDEQFF. The chain uses TRBV27 and TRBJ2-1; tentatively, D is TRBD2 (5 bases). The CDR3 has 11 amino acids. CDR1 and CDR2 (germline): MNHEY, SMNVEV (reference sequence). V was trimmed by 3 bases and J by 8 bases, leaving 5 bases between them.

CDR3 sequence reads: CASSSISKTGTRATDTQYF. CDR3 nucleotide sequence: TGCGCCAGCAGCTCCATTTCCAAGACAGGCACTAGGGCCACAGATACGCAGTATTTT. V is TRBV5-1 and J is TRBJ2-3; a possible D gene is TRBD1 (6 bases). This CDR3 region has 19 residues. Trimming stripped 3 bases from V and 2 bases from J, with 25 bases between. Per germline, CDR1 SGHRS and CDR2 YFSETQ.

The chain links TRBV15 to TRBJ2-7; 10 bases are shared with TRBD2. The CDR3 length is 18 residues. Germline trimming cut 1 base from V and 1 base from J; bases unmatched to any gene: 10. Germline V gene sequence: CDR1 LNHNV, CDR2 YYDKDF (reference sequence). As DNA, the CDR3 is TGTGCCACCAGCAGAGGGAGGGGTCTAGCGGGGGTTTCCTACGAGCAGTACTTC. It translates to CATSRGRGLAGVSYEQYF.